This T cell receptor (beta chain) was captured in a study of graft-versus-host responses after intestinal transplantation. Study-wide context: Transplant recipients had multivisceral, liver-intestinal, or isolated intestinal grafts. Recipients were all induced with anti-thymocyte globulin, then given tacrolimus and steroids for about three years.

Deletions cut 2 bases from V and 6 bases from J, with 20 bases between. Germline assignment: CDR1 SGHRS and CDR2 YFSETQ. The CDR3 runs 16 residues. Measured with immunoSEQ multiplex PCR; TCRdb has only the in-frame clones, and not every one. The sample contains 90,000 to 120,000 clones, 87% of which appear only once. Broader study findings: Among recipient marrow samples, GvH clones were found; some appeared first in ileum or blood.

With respect to this clone: Its antigen is currently unknown.

The genes are TRBV5-1 and TRBJ1-1; no clear D gene. The source is a human donor who was the organ donor for an intestinal transplant. Specimen: unstimulated CD4+ T cells sorted from spleen or lymph node cells, collected before transplant. CDR3 sequence (DNA): TGCGCCAGCAGCTTAGACGGGTGGTATTTCGACTCTGAAGCTTTCTTT. This gives the protein CASSLDGWYFDSEAFF.